A single sample gave rise to the 5 T cell receptor beta chains below, sequenced in a study of cytomegalovirus exposure and HLA in healthy donors. A multiplex PCR was run with 60 Vbeta primers and 13 Jbeta primers. The method was immunoSEQ multiplex PCR; TCRdb's version includes in-frame clones alone and lacks a portion of them. The sample carries 80,000 to 130,000 clones, approximately 81% recorded once. Sequencing input: PBMCs. The receptors originated from a female donor in good health and CMV-seropositive.

CDR3 in amino acids: CAARTGGFYGYTF. DNA for the CDR3: TGTGCCGCCAGGACAGGGGGTTTCTATGGCTACACCTTC. The J gene is TRBJ1-2, the V gene TRBV30; 10 nucleotides agree with TRBD1. CDR3 length: 13 residues. From germline, CDR1 is GTSNPN and CDR2 SVGIG (reference sequence). J was trimmed by 4 bases and V by 8 bases; bases with no gene match: 7.

The rearrangement joins TRBV4-1 to TRBJ2-5; TRBD2 matches 13 bases. V dropped 2 bases and J dropped 5; count of bases not matched to a gene: 11. This CDR3 contains 18 residues. Germline CDR1 reads MGHRA; CDR2 reads YSYEKL. The CDR3 sequence: CASSQRRTSGGGGETQYF. CDR3 nucleotide sequence: TGCGCCAGCAGCCAACGCCGGACTAGCGGGGGCGGGGGGGAGACCCAGTACTTC.

This rearrangement joins TRBV30 to TRBJ2-5, with D uncertain. The V end was cut by 1 base, the J end by 7 bases, with 13 bases between. Germline V CDR1 and CDR2: GTSNPN, SVGIG (reference sequence). The CDR3 sequence is 13 residues long. This chain's CDR3 is CAWSDQRFGTQYF. CDR3 nucleotides: TGTGCCTGGAGTGATCAGCGCTTCGGGACCCAGTACTTC.

This sequence joins TRBV11-2 and TRBJ2-3; 8 nucleotides align to TRBD2. Germline V gives CDR1 SGHAT, CDR2 FQNNGV. The CDR3 totals 16 residues. Losses at the gene ends were 2 bases for V and 0 bases for J; bases not matched to a gene: 4. The CDR3 region has the DNA TGTGCCAGCAGCTTATGGTTAGCGGGAAGCACAGATACGCAGTATTTT. As protein: CASSLWLAGSTDTQYF.

V usage is TRBV7-9 and J usage is TRBJ2-1, with TRBD2 matching 11 bases. The CDR3 is 15 amino acids. J gave up 7 bases and V 5 bases, and 7 bases lay outside the gene matches. Germline CDR1 reads SEHNR; CDR2 reads FQNEAQ (reference sequence). CDR3 amino acids: CASSTRLAGTNEQFF. The CDR3 DNA reads TGTGCCAGCAGCACCCGACTAGCGGGGACTAATGAGCAGTTCTTC.